This T cell receptor beta chain appears in the sequencing data of a study of shared clonotypes between healthy human individuals. Across the whole study: A donor's plate count was three for CD4 naive and three for CD4 memory; CD8 naive had two and CD8 memory one.

Note on this clone: Its specificity is not known.

Study-level results: The generation probabilities recorded for non-shared clonotypes fell below those of clonotypes shared by all four donors. Sharing across four donors was highest in naive CD4 (around 5%) and lowest in memory CD8 (approximately 0.4%).

V shed 6 bases and J 4 bases; nucleotides not matched to a gene: 9. There are 15 residues in the CDR3. Germline-derived CDR1 and CDR2 are MNHEY and SVGAGI. The table came from immunoSEQ multiplex PCR; TCRdb's copy has only in-frame clones and leaves some out. The table has more than 2 million clones, almost 96% seen once. None of the donors, who were healthy HIV-negative adults, had recently had acute infections or vaccinations. The specimen sequenced was naive CD4+ T cells sorted from blood. Sample subset: CD45RA+ positively selected. V and J are TRBV6-5 and TRBJ2-3; 8 nucleotides align to TRBD1. This TCR was sampled from a man aged 18 to 29 in good health. The DNA of the CDR3 is TGTGCCAGCAGACCCTGGACAGGGTACCCAGATACGCAGTATTTT. This codes for CASRPWTGYPDTQYF.